Following are 30 T cell receptor beta chains from one sample sequenced in a study of T cell responses to AZD1222 COVID-19 vaccine. Profiling relied on immunoSEQ multiplex PCR, and the TCRdb table lists in-frame clones only, not all of them. The sample consists of some 110,000 clones, 80% to 85% of them appearing once. The specimen was peripheral blood, collected on day 0 of AZD1222 vaccination. These receptors were taken from an adult in good health.

The V call is TRBV28, the J call TRBJ1-4, with D tentatively TRBD1 (5 bases). CDR1 MDHEN and CDR2 SYDVKM come from the germline V gene. The CDR3 runs 13 residues. Trimming took 7 bases from V and 5 from J, leaving 11 bases between them. The CDR3 loop reads CASTRQLNEKLFF. CDR3 DNA: TGTGCCAGCACGCGACAGTTAAATGAAAAACTGTTTTTT.

The chain recombines TRBV5-1 with TRBJ2-3; TRBD2 aligns across 7 bases. This CDR3 region has 14 residues. CDR1 SGHRS and CDR2 YFSETQ come from the germline V gene. Germline trimming cut 5 bases from V and 6 bases from J; bases unmatched to any gene: 9. In DNA form, the CDR3 reads TGCGCCAGCAGAACCGGGGGGATGGTGGATACGCAGTATTTT. Translating it yields CASRTGGMVDTQYF.

The chain has TRBV3-1 (or the pseudogene TRBV3-2) and TRBJ1-1; D remains ambiguous. The CDR3 extends over 13 amino acids. Germline V gene sequence: CDR1 LGHDT, CDR2 YNNKEL (reference sequence). Trimming removed 4 bases at V and 0 bases at J, with 6 bases between. The CDR3, as DNA: TGTGCCAGCAGCCCATCAGTGAACACTGAAGCTTTCTTT. Translating gives CASSPSVNTEAFF.

The V call is TRBV5-5, the J call TRBJ2-3; a possible D gene is TRBD2 (6 bases). CDR3 length: 13 amino acids. Germline V CDR1 and CDR2: SGHKS, YYEKEE (reference sequence). V was trimmed by 4 bases and J by 7 bases, leaving 13 bases between them. As DNA, the CDR3 is TGTGCCAGCAGCCACCGGGACTTACATACGCAGTATTTT. It codes for CASSHRDLHTQYF.

This clone was picked up a small number of times. This chain joins TRBV5-6 and TRBJ2-7; TRBD1 aligns across 7 bases. The CDR3 has 13 residues. Germline V gene sequence: CDR1 SGHDT, CDR2 YYEEEE. V lost 3 bases and J lost 1; bases outside the gene matches: 1. The CDR3 loop is CASSWTGSYEQYF. CDR3 nucleotide sequence: TGTGCCAGCAGCTGGACAGGTTCCTACGAGCAGTACTTC.

The chain has TRBV28 and TRBJ2-2; 9 bases agree with TRBD1. CDR1 and CDR2 from the germline V gene are MDHEN and SYDVKM. The CDR3 is 14 amino acids. With V trimmed by 6 bases and J by 4 bases, 3 bases remained unmatched. DNA for the CDR3: TGTGCCAGCAGCACGGGACAGGGCACCGGGGAGCTGTTTTTT. It is translated as CASSTGQGTGELFF.

The chain links TRBV4-1 to TRBJ1-6; TRBD1 might be the D (5 bases). In germline, CDR1 is MGHRA, CDR2 YSYEKL. The CDR3 spans 15 residues. V was trimmed by 3 bases and J by 7 bases, leaving 13 bases between them. The CDR3, as DNA: TGCGCCAGCAGCCAGTTGGGGGGTCGAAATTCACCCCTCCACTTT. The encoded protein is CASSQLGGRNSPLHF.

A single count supports this clone. The chain combines TRBV7-8 with TRBJ1-2; perhaps TRBD1 as D (5 bases). Germline CDR1 SGHVS, CDR2 FQNEAQ. There are 15 residues in the CDR3. The V end lost 5 bases, the J end lost 8 bases, and 21 bases lay between the germline ends. The CDR3 region has the DNA TGTGCCAGCAGCCCGCGTGGGGCCAGGGTAGGCGGCTACACCTTC. It specifies CASSPRGARVGGYTF.

The rearrangement joins TRBV19 to TRBJ1-1, with a weak D call TRBD1 (5 bases). From germline, CDR1 is LNHDA and CDR2 SQIVND (reference sequence). The CDR3 consists of 13 residues. V was clipped by 3 bases and J by 7 bases, with 12 bases between them. The CDR3 loop is CASSMGRQLEAFF. CDR3 bases: TGTGCCAGTAGTATGGGACGGCAGCTTGAAGCTTTCTTT.

The chain combines TRBV29-1 with TRBJ1-2; no clear D. V was pared by 3 bases and J by 7 bases, with 12 bases between. CDR1 SQVTM and CDR2 ANQGSEA come from the germline V gene. This CDR3 comprises 12 residues. CDR3 sequence (DNA): TGCAGCGTTGACCCGCAAGACACTGGCTACACCTTC. It specifies CSVDPQDTGYTF.

In its sample, this clone was seen once. CDR3 DNA: TGTGCCACCAGCAGACAGGGGGCTAGGGAAAAACTGTTTTTT. Amino acid sequence: CATSRQGAREKLFF. The V gene is TRBV15, the J gene TRBJ1-4; 8 bases line up with TRBD1. V was clipped by 2 bases and J by 8 bases; unmatched bases: 4. This CDR3 contains 14 residues. From germline, CDR1 is LNHNV and CDR2 YYDKDF (reference sequence). Full variable domain (outside the CDR3, taken from reference TRBV15 and TRBJ1-4): DAMVIQNPRYQVTQFGKPVTLSCSQTLNHNVMYWYQQKSSQAPKLLFHYYDKDFNNEADTPDNFQSRRPNTSFCFLDIRSPGLGDTAMYLCATSRQGAREKLFFGSGTQLSVL.

The V gene is TRBV7-9, the J gene TRBJ2-3, with D maybe TRBD1 (5 bases). The CDR3 has 14 residues. The V end was cut by 5 bases, the J end by 10 bases, with 19 bases between. Per germline, CDR1 SEHNR and CDR2 FQNEAQ (reference sequence). The CDR3: CASSQGEGVGSQYF. The CDR3 DNA sequence: TGTGCCAGCAGCCAAGGGGAAGGCGTAGGATCGCAGTATTTT.

The CDR3 loop reads CASSLSDNELDGYTF. For the CDR3, the DNA is TGCGCCAGCAGCTTGTCGGACAATGAACTTGATGGCTACACCTTC. The chain couples TRBV5-1 to TRBJ1-2, with a possible D match to TRBD1 (5 bases). V was clipped by 1 base and J by 6 bases, with 16 bases between them. Germline assignment: CDR1 SGHRS and CDR2 YFSETQ. This CDR3 is 15 amino acids long. Supplemented by reference TRBV5-1 and TRBJ1-2, the full variable domain reads KAGVTQTPRYLIKTRGQQVTLSCSPISGHRSVSWYQQTPGQGLQFLFEYFSETQRNKGNFPGRFSGRQFSNSRSEMNVSTLELGDSALYLCASSLSDNELDGYTFGSGTRLTVV.

This sequence joins TRBV11-3 and TRBJ1-2; D possibly corresponds to TRBD1 (5 bases). This CDR3 has 14 residues. CDR1 is SGHNT and CDR2 is YENEEA in the germline V gene. V dropped 4 bases and J dropped 0 bases, with 9 bases sitting between them. The CDR3: CASSSGPSNYGYTF. The CDR3 DNA sequence: TGTGCCAGCAGCTCGGGACCCTCTAACTATGGCTACACCTTC.

V usage is TRBV28 and J usage is TRBJ1-5; 10 bases are a match to TRBD1. From germline, CDR1 is MDHEN and CDR2 SYDVKM. The CDR3 spans 15 residues. V shed 7 bases and J 6 bases; nucleotides not matched to a gene: 9. The CDR3: CASTTGTGVFQPQHF. For the CDR3, the DNA is TGTGCCAGCACTACCGGGACAGGGGTTTTTCAGCCCCAGCATTTT.

The V and J genes are TRBV25-1 and TRBJ2-7; no firm D call. CDR1 MGHDK and CDR2 SYGVNS come from the germline V gene. This CDR3 spans 11 amino acids. V dropped 5 bases and J dropped 3 bases, with 5 bases sitting between them. CDR3: CASSLYYEQYF. DNA for the CDR3: TGTGCCAGCAGTCTGTACTACGAGCAGTACTTC.

DNA of the CDR3: TGTGCCAGCAGCTCGGAATTAAGCGCAAGGACCTACGAGCAGTACTTC. Amino acid sequence: CASSSELSARTYEQYF. V usage is TRBV5-4 and J usage is TRBJ2-7; D is uncertain. This CDR3 spans 16 amino acids. The germline gives CDR1 SGHNT, CDR2 YYREEE (reference sequence). V dropped 3 bases and J dropped 2 bases, with 18 bases sitting between them.

V is TRBV6-5 and J is TRBJ2-3; D uncertain. Germline loops: CDR1 MNHEY, CDR2 SVGAGI. CDR3 length: 15 residues. Deletions cut 3 bases from V and 5 bases from J, with 15 bases between. CDR3 bases: TGTGCCAGCAGTTATTCTCCCTACATGAGAGATACGCAGTATTTT. Translated, it gives CASSYSPYMRDTQYF.

The chain is built from TRBV4-1 and TRBJ1-5; 8 bases map to TRBD1. Germline V gene data show CDR1 as MGHRA and CDR2 as YSYEKL. V shed 1 base, J shed 7 bases, and the junction held 9 bases outside the gene matches. The CDR3 sequence is 16 residues long. The CDR3, as DNA: TGCGCCAGCAGCCAAGCGACAGGGGTCCGCAGGCAGCCCCAGCATTTT. This gives the protein CASSQATGVRRQPQHF.

The chain joins TRBV19 to TRBJ1-1; D is ambiguous. Germline CDR1 and CDR2: LNHDA and SQIVND (reference sequence). Trimming stripped 8 bases from V and 9 bases from J, with 22 bases between. The CDR3 is 14 amino acids. The CDR3 DNA is TGTGCCAGTGGACTGCAGTTCGAGGGAGTAAAAGCTTTCTTT. Translating it yields CASGLQFEGVKAFF. Using reference TRBV19 and TRBJ1-1 for the parts outside the CDR3, the full variable domain is DGGITQSPKYLFRKEGQNVTLSCEQNLNHDAMYWYRQDPGQGLRLIYYSQIVNDFQKGDIAEGYSVSREKKESFPLTVTSAQKNPTAFYLCASGLQFEGVKAFFGQGTRLTVV.

The rearrangement uses TRBV2 and TRBJ1-5; TRBD1 might be the D (5 bases). CDR1 SNHLY and CDR2 FYNNEI come from the germline V gene. The V and J ends lost 2 bases and 4 bases respectively, with 12 bases between them. The CDR3 is 15 amino acids. CDR3 amino acids: CASSEIGRVNQPQHF. The CDR3 bases are TGTGCCAGCAGTGAAATTGGCAGGGTGAATCAGCCCCAGCATTTT. Drawing the rest from reference TRBV2 and TRBJ1-5, the complete variable domain is EPEVTQTPSHQVTQMGQEVILRCVPISNHLYFYWYRQILGQKVEFLVSFYNNEISEKSEIFDDQFSVERPDGSNFTLKIRSTKLEDSAMYFCASSEIGRVNQPQHFGDGTRLSIL.

The chain recombines TRBV5-1 with TRBJ2-7; perhaps TRBD1 as D (6 bases). Trimming removed 4 bases at V and 1 base at J, with 12 bases between. The germline V gene has CDR1 SGHRS and CDR2 YFSETQ. The CDR3 sequence is 14 residues long. The CDR3 region has the DNA TGCGCCAGCAGCGCCCTAGGGACATCCTACGAGCAGTACTTC. Translated, it gives CASSALGTSYEQYF.

The chain is built from TRBV5-1 and TRBJ2-1; D gene uncertain. Trimming pared 0 bases from V and 0 bases from J, leaving 7 bases between. This CDR3 is built from 15 residues. Germline CDR1 SGHRS, CDR2 YFSETQ. Written as DNA, the CDR3 is TGCGCCAGCAGCTTGGCAGGTAGCTCCTACAATGAGCAGTTCTTC. Amino acids: CASSLAGSSYNEQFF.

The V call is TRBV18, the J call TRBJ2-7; D is unclear. In germline, CDR1 is KGHSH, CDR2 LQKENI. With 2 bases removed from V and 3 bases from J, the gap between germline ends came to 11 bases. There are 14 residues in the CDR3. Here the CDR3 DNA reads TGTGCCAGCTCACCAAGATCTGTGGGCTACGAGCAGTACTTC. This gives the protein CASSPRSVGYEQYF.

The chain combines TRBV4-1 with TRBJ2-6, with D uncertain. V lost 0 bases to trimming and J lost 0 bases, with 9 bases between them. Looked up from germline, CDR1 is MGHRA and CDR2 is YSYEKL. This CDR3 has 17 amino acids. CDR3 nucleotides: TGCGCCAGCAGCCAAGAAAGGGCAGCCTCTGGGGCCAACGTCCTGACTTTC. Amino acids: CASSQERAASGANVLTF.

The chain recombines TRBV6-2 or TRBV6-3 with TRBJ2-7; 14 bases fit TRBD2. The CDR3 is made up of 16 amino acids. Germline CDR1 is MNHEY and CDR2 is SVGEGT. Losses at the gene ends were 0 bases for V and 3 bases for J; bases not matched to a gene: 1. CDR3 coding DNA: TGTGCCAGCAGTTACTCGGGGACTAGCGGGAGCTACGAGCAGTACTTC. Translating it yields CASSYSGTSGSYEQYF.

This sequence joins TRBV28 and TRBJ1-5; no clear D. V was pared by 5 bases and J by 6 bases, with 5 bases between. The CDR3 totals 11 residues. Germline-derived CDR1 and CDR2 are MDHEN and SYDVKM. Here the CDR3 DNA reads TGTGCCAGCAGTAACGTTCAGCCCCAGCATTTT. Translating it yields CASSNVQPQHF.

V gene TRBV7-8 combines with J gene TRBJ2-7; no firm D call. CDR1 is SGHVS and CDR2 is FQNEAQ in the germline V gene. The CDR3 covers 16 residues. V lost 1 base, J lost 4 bases, and 17 bases lay in between. The CDR3 protein is CASSLGPLTLAYEQYF. DNA of the CDR3: TGTGCCAGCAGCTTAGGACCGTTAACTTTGGCGTACGAGCAGTACTTC.

The chain is built from TRBV6-2 or TRBV6-3 and TRBJ2-3, with D perhaps matching TRBD2 (7 bases). The CDR3 is 17 residues long. Trimming removed 0 bases from V and 4 bases from J, with 17 bases in between. Germline V CDR1 and CDR2: MNHEY, SVGEGT. CDR3 protein: CASSYSGGGEQPDTQYF. CDR3 DNA sequence: TGTGCCAGCAGTTACTCAGGCGGGGGCGAACAGCCAGATACGCAGTATTTT.

The CDR3 loop is CASEGVGNEQFF. In DNA form, the CDR3 reads TGTGCCAGCGAGGGCGTTGGGAATGAGCAGTTCTTC. The J gene is TRBJ2-1, the V gene TRBV7-9, with D maybe TRBD2 (5 bases). CDR3 length: 12 amino acids. Germline V gene sequence: CDR1 SEHNR, CDR2 FQNEAQ (reference sequence). The V and J ends lost 8 bases and 7 bases respectively, with 12 bases between them.